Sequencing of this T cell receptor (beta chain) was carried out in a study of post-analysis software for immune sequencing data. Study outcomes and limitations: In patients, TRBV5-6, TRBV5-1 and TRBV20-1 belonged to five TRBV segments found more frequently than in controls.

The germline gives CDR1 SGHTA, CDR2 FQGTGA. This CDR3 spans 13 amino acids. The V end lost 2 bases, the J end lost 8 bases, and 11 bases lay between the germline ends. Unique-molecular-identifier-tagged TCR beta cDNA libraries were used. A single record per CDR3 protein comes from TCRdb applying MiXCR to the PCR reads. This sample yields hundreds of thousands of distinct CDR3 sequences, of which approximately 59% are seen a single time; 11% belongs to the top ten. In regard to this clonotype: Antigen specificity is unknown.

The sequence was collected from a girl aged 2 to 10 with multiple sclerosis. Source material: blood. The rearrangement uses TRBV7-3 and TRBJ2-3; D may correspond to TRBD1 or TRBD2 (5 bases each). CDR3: CASSLGGTGTQYF. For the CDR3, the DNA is TGTGCCAGCAGCTTAGGGGGTACGGGTACGCAGTATTTT. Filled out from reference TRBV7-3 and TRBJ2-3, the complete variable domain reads GAGVSQTPSNKVTEKGKYVELRCDPISGHTALYWYRQSLGQGPEFLIYFQGTGAADDSGLPNDRFFAVRPEGSVSTLKIQRTERGDSAVYLCASSLGGTGTQYFGPGTRLTVL.